This is a list of T cell receptor beta chains from one sample in a study of blood T cell repertoires in COVID-19. Profiling relied on immunoSEQ multiplex PCR, and the TCRdb table lists in-frame clones only, not all of them. The table lists 150,000 to 200,000 clones, 80% to 90% of them singletons, with 12% in the top ten. The specimen sequenced was peripheral blood. The receptors were gathered from a woman of 80 years or more with COVID-19, enrolled during active disease. Both conserved end residues are part of each CDR3. Fields, in order: clone size, J gene, V gene, D gene, CDR3 protein, CDR3 DNA. A D gene is named only where the DNA matches it firmly. Size is omitted from some rows. Given values are once, few, many or a class for expanded clones.

-	TRBJ1-1	TRBV29-1	-	CSVERSMNTEAFF	TGCAGCGTTGAGCGGAGCATGAACACTGAAGCTTTCTTT
-	TRBJ2-7	TRBV29-1	TRBD1	CSVKRQGYEQYF	TGCAGCGTTAAGAGACAGGGCTACGAGCAGTACTTC
-	TRBJ2-7	TRBV2	TRBD2	CAGGASGGDEQYF	TGTGCCGGCGGGGCTAGCGGGGGTGACGAGCAGTACTTC
-	TRBJ2-7	TRBV7-2	-	CASSLVGPYEQYF	TGTGCCAGCAGCTTAGTGGGCCCCTACGAGCAGTACTTC
-	TRBJ2-7	TRBV19	TRBD2	CASSRLAGGNEQYF	TGTGCCAGTAGTAGGCTAGCGGGGGGGAACGAGCAGTACTTC
-	TRBJ2-1	TRBV28	-	CASSLLAGVGRGNEQFF	TGTGCCAGCAGTTTATTGGCCGGTGTTGGGAGAGGCAATGAGCAGTTCTTC
-	TRBJ2-7	TRBV29-1	TRBD2	CSVAAGAEQYF	TGCAGCGTTGCGGCGGGAGCCGAGCAGTACTTC
-	TRBJ2-3	TRBV18	TRBD2	CASSPGSGGRTDTQYF	TGTGCCAGCTCACCGGGTAGCGGGGGGCGCACAGATACGCAGTATTTT
-	TRBJ2-7	TRBV19	-	CASSRGRQDGEQYF	TGTGCCAGTAGTAGGGGACGACAGGATGGCGAGCAGTACTTC
-	TRBJ1-1	TRBV21-1	-	CASSAEQGARTEAFF	TGTGCCAGCAGCGCCGAACAGGGGGCGAGAACTGAAGCTTTCTTT
-	TRBJ2-6	TRBV11-3	TRBD1	CASSLVKGTGKFGANVLTF	TGTGCCAGCAGCTTAGTCAAGGGGACAGGGAAGTTTGGGGCCAACGTCCTGACTTTC
-	TRBJ2-7	TRBV9	TRBD2	CASSVGRLAGGFEQYF	TGTGCCAGCAGCGTTGGCCGACTAGCGGGAGGATTCGAGCAGTACTTC
-	TRBJ2-7	TRBV7-9	-	CASSTTTGFHEQYF	TGTGCCAGCAGCACAACCACAGGGTTCCACGAGCAGTACTTC
-	TRBJ1-5	TRBV10-3	TRBD1	CAITSGGAQPQHF	TGTGCCATCACCTCAGGGGGCGCTCAGCCCCAGCATTTT
-	TRBJ2-7	TRBV10-3	TRBD2	CAISEREGAYEQYF	TGTGCCATCAGTGAACGGGAGGGGGCCTACGAGCAGTACTTC
-	TRBJ2-1	TRBV27	-	CASSLSLPHYYNEQFF	TGTGCCAGCAGTTTATCACTCCCCCACTACTACAATGAGCAGTTCTTC
-	TRBJ2-1	TRBV2	TRBD2	CASTPGLAGGNEQFF	TGTGCCAGCACCCCGGGACTAGCGGGTGGCAATGAGCAGTTCTTC
-	TRBJ1-4	TRBV2	-	CASSPRGGYEKLFF	TGTGCCAGCAGCCCCCGGGGGGGATACGAAAAACTGTTTTTT
-	TRBJ2-1	TRBV6-5	-	CASSYSASEAGNEQFF	TGTGCCAGCAGTTACTCGGCTAGCGAGGCTGGTAATGAGCAGTTCTTC
-	TRBJ2-3	TRBV5-1	-	CASSLAAGYTDTQYF	TGCGCCAGCAGCTTGGCCGCGGGATACACAGATACGCAGTATTTT
-	TRBJ1-2	TRBV5-4	TRBD1	CASSLRGQGYGYTF	TGTGCCAGCAGCTTGCGGGGACAGGGCTATGGCTACACCTTC
-	TRBJ2-1	TRBV6-1	-	CASSEVKDWAYNEQFF	TGTGCCAGCAGTGAAGTTAAGGACTGGGCCTACAATGAGCAGTTCTTC
-	TRBJ2-3	TRBV5-1	TRBD1	CASSLGTGRRDTQYF	TGCGCCAGCAGCCTTGGGACAGGGAGGCGAGATACGCAGTATTTT
-	TRBJ2-2	TRBV7-9	-	CASWGGESGELFF	TGTGCCAGCTGGGGCGGGGAGTCCGGGGAGCTGTTTTTT
few	TRBJ2-3	TRBV29-1	TRBD2	CSAVAGTDTQYF	TGCAGCGCCGTAGCGGGGACAGATACGCAGTATTTT
few	TRBJ1-6	TRBV7-2	TRBD1	CASSFGPGQGSSPLHF	TGTGCCAGCAGCTTCGGCCCGGGACAGGGGAGTTCACCCCTCCACTTT
few	TRBJ2-1	TRBV7-2	TRBD2	CASSLRVAGGRGEQFF	TGTGCCAGCAGCCTGAGGGTAGCGGGAGGGAGGGGTGAGCAGTTCTTC
-	TRBJ1-2	TRBV19	TRBD1	CASSIAAGGNYGYTF	TGTGCCAGTAGTATCGCGGCAGGGGGAAACTATGGCTACACCTTC
-	TRBJ2-5	TRBV27	-	CASSWGVGETQYF	TGTGCCAGCAGTTGGGGGGTCGGGGAGACCCAGTACTTC
-	TRBJ2-6	TRBV6-5	-	CASSYSRDRANVLTF	TGTGCCAGCAGTTACTCGAGGGACAGGGCCAACGTCCTGACTTTC
-	TRBJ2-5	TRBV7-2	-	CASSLAGPGNKETQYF	TGTGCCAGCAGCTTAGCAGGTCCGGGTAACAAAGAGACCCAGTACTTC
few	TRBJ1-2	TRBV7-9	-	CASSLLSGINYGYTF	TGTGCCAGCAGCTTATTGTCAGGGATAAACTATGGCTACACCTTC
-	TRBJ1-1	TRBV6-5	-	CASSYERNTEAFF	TGTGCCAGCAGTTACGAGAGGAACACTGAAGCTTTCTTT
-	TRBJ2-7	TRBV27	TRBD2	CASSWGLAVSYEQYF	TGTGCCAGCAGTTGGGGCCTAGCGGTATCCTACGAGCAGTACTTC
-	TRBJ1-1	TRBV7-9	-	CASSLGQGYTEAFF	TGTGCCAGCAGCTTAGGGCAGGGGTACACTGAAGCTTTCTTT
many	TRBJ2-5	TRBV3-1/TRBV3-2	-	CASSQDTFPGGWYF	TGTGCCAGCAGCCAAGATACTTTTCCGGGGGGCTGGTACTTC
-	TRBJ2-2	TRBV6-1	-	CASSEPNGAGEYTGELFF	TGTGCCAGCAGTGAACCCAATGGGGCAGGGGAGTATACCGGGGAGCTGTTTTTT
-	TRBJ1-5	TRBV9	TRBD1	CASSVEGGPYSNQPQHF	TGTGCCAGCAGCGTAGAAGGGGGCCCATATAGCAATCAGCCCCAGCATTTT
-	TRBJ1-6	TRBV10-3	-	CAISDRDTNYNSPLHF	TGTGCCATCAGTGACCGGGACACCAACTATAATTCACCCCTCCACTTT
-	TRBJ2-7	TRBV13	-	CASSPGLTYEQYF	TGTGCCAGCAGCCCGGGACTTACTTACGAGCAGTACTTC
-	TRBJ1-4	TRBV7-9	-	CASSPGAGQYEKLFF	TGTGCCAGCAGCCCCGGTGCAGGCCAATATGAAAAACTGTTTTTT
-	TRBJ1-1	TRBV19	TRBD1	CASSTGQGWTEAFF	TGTGCCAGTAGTACCGGACAGGGTTGGACTGAAGCTTTCTTT
-	TRBJ2-1	TRBV3-1/TRBV3-2	TRBD2	CASSPPGLAVNEQFF	TGTGCCAGCAGCCCACCGGGACTAGCGGTTAATGAGCAGTTCTTC
-	TRBJ1-1	TRBV28	-	CASSLGENTEAFF	TGTGCCAGCAGTTTGGGAGAGAACACTGAAGCTTTCTTT
-	TRBJ1-1	TRBV2	-	CASSEYGQNTEAFF	TGTGCCAGCAGTGAATATGGACAGAACACTGAAGCTTTCTTT
-	TRBJ1-2	TRBV29-1	-	CSVPNRDYGYTF	TGCAGCGTTCCGAATCGGGACTATGGCTACACCTTC
-	TRBJ2-7	TRBV4-2	TRBD1	CASSQDRTGEITYEQYF	TGTGCCAGCAGCCAAGATAGGACAGGGGAAATAACCTACGAGCAGTACTTC
few	TRBJ2-7	TRBV10-3	-	CAISDSGYEQYF	TGTGCCATCAGTGACAGCGGATACGAGCAGTACTTC
-	TRBJ1-5	TRBV12-3/TRBV12-4	-	CASKEGLNQPQHF	TGTGCCAGCAAGGAGGGTCTCAATCAGCCCCAGCATTTT
-	TRBJ1-1	TRBV27	-	CASSLAYKFRGTEAFF	TGTGCCAGCAGTTTAGCCTACAAATTTAGGGGCACTGAAGCTTTCTTT
-	TRBJ1-1	TRBV9	TRBD1	CASSVDGTGYTEAFF	TGTGCCAGCAGCGTAGATGGGACAGGGTACACTGAAGCTTTCTTT
-	TRBJ1-5	TRBV6-5	-	CASSPGHSGGQPQHF	TGTGCCAGCAGCCCCGGCCACAGTGGAGGGCAGCCCCAGCATTTT
-	TRBJ2-7	TRBV3-1/TRBV3-2	TRBD2	CASSRGLEAYEQYF	TGTGCCAGCAGCCGCGGACTAGAGGCCTACGAGCAGTACTTC
-	TRBJ1-2	TRBV3-1/TRBV3-2	TRBD1	CASSYWTGGDGYTF	TGTGCCAGCAGCTACTGGACAGGGGGCGATGGCTACACCTTC
-	TRBJ1-2	TRBV5-4	TRBD1	CASSRGQEPTPGYTF	TGTGCCAGCAGCAGGGGACAGGAGCCCACACCGGGCTACACCTTC
-	TRBJ2-7	TRBV11-2	TRBD2	CASSLVQRWTSGLYEQYF	TGTGCCAGCAGCTTAGTTCAGAGGTGGACTAGCGGCCTCTACGAGCAGTACTTC
few	TRBJ2-2	TRBV7-9	-	CASSRGTGELFF	TGTGCCAGCAGCCGAGGGACCGGGGAGCTGTTTTTT
-	TRBJ2-7	TRBV28	TRBD1	CASSSSGTGTYEQYF	TGTGCCAGCAGTTCCTCCGGGACAGGGACCTACGAGCAGTACTTC
-	TRBJ2-7	TRBV5-1	TRBD2	CASSEGLAGGNSYEQYF	TGCGCCAGCAGCGAGGGACTAGCGGGAGGAAACTCCTACGAGCAGTACTTC